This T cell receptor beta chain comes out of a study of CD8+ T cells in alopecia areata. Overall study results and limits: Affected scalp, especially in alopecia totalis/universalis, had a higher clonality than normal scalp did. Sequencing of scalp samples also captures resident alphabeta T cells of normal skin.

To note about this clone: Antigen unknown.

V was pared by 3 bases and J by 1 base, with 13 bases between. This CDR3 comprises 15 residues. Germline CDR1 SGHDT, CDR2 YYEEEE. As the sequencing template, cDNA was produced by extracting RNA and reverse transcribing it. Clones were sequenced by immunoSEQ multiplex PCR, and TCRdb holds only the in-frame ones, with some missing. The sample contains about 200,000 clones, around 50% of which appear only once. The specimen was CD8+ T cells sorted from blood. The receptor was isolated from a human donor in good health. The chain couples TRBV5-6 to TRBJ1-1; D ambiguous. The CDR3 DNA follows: TGTGCCAGCAGCTACGAACCAGGATCGAACACTGAAGCTTTCTTT. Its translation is CASSYEPGSNTEAFF.